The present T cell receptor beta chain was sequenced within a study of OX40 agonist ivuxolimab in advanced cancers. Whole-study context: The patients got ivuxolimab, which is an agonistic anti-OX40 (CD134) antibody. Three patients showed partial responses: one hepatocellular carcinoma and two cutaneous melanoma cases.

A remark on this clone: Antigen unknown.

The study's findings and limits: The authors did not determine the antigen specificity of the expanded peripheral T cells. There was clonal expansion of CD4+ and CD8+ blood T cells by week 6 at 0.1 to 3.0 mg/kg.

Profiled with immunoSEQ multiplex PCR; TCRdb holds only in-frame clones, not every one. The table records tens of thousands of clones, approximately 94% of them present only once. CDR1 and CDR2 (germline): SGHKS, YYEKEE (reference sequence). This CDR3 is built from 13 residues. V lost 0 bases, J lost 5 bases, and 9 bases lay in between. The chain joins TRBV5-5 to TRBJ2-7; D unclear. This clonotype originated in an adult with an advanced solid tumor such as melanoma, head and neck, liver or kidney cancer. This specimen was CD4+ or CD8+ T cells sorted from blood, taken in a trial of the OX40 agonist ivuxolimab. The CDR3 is CASSLEGFNEQYF. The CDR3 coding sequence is TGTGCCAGCAGCTTGGAAGGGTTCAACGAGCAGTACTTC.